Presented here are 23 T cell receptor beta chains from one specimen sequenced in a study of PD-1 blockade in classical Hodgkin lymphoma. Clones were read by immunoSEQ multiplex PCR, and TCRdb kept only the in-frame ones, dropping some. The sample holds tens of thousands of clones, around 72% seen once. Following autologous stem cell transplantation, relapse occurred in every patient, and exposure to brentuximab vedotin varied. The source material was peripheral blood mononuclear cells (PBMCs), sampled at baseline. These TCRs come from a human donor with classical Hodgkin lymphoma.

DNA for the CDR3: TGTGCCTGGAGCTTATCGACAGGGCACTATGGCTACACCTTC. This codes for CAWSLSTGHYGYTF. The chain carries TRBV30 and TRBJ1-2; the match to TRBD1 covers 7 bases. This CDR3 comprises 14 residues. Looked up from germline, CDR1 is GTSNPN and CDR2 is SVGIG (reference sequence). V trimming: 3 bases; J trimming: 3 bases; junction bases outside the gene matches: 7.

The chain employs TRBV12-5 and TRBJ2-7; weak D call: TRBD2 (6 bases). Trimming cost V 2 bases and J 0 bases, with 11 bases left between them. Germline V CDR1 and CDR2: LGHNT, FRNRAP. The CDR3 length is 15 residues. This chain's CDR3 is CASGLPTGSSYEQYF. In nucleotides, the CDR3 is TGTGCTAGTGGTTTGCCTACCGGGAGCTCCTACGAGCAGTACTTC.

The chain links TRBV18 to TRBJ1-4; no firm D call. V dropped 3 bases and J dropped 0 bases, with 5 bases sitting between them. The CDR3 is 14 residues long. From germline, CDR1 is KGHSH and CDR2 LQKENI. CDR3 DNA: TGTGCCAGCTCACCTCGGACAACTAATGAAAAACTGTTTTTT. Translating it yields CASSPRTTNEKLFF. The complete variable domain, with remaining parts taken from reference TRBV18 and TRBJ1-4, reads NAGVMQNPRHLVRRRGQEARLRCSPMKGHSHVYWYRQLPEEGLKFMVYLQKENIIDESGMPKERFSAEFPKEGPSILRIQQVVRGDSAAYFCASSPRTTNEKLFFGSGTQLSVL.

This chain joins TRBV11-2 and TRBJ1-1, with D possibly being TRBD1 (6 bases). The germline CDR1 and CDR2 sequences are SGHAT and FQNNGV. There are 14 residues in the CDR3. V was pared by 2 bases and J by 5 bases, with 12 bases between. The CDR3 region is CASSLHRERTEAFF. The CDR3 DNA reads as TGTGCCAGCAGCTTACACAGGGAGAGGACTGAAGCTTTCTTT.

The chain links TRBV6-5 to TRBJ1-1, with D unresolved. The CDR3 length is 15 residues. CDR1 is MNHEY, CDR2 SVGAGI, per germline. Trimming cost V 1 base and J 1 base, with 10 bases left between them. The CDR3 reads CASSYYGGKNTEAFF. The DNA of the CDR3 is TGTGCCAGCAGTTACTATGGTGGGAAGAACACTGAAGCTTTCTTT.

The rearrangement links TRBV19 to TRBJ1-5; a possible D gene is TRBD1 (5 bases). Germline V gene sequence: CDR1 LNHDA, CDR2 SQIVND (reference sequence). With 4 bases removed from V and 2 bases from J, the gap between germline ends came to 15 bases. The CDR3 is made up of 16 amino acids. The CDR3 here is CASSRGEGRGNQPQHF. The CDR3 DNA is TGTGCCAGTAGTAGGGGAGAGGGACGGGGCAATCAGCCCCAGCATTTT.

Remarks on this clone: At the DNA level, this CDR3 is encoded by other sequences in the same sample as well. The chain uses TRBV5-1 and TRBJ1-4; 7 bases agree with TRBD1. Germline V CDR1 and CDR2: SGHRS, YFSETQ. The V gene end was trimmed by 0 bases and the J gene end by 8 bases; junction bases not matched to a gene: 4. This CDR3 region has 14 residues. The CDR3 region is CASSLGQGNEKLFF. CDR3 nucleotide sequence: TGCGCCAGCAGCTTGGGACAGGGTAACGAAAAACTGTTTTTT.

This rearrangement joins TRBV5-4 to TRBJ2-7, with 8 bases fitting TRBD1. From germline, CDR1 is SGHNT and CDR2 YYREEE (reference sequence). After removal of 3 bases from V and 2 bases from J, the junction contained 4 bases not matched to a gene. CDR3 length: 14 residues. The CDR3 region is CASSSGTGAYEQYF. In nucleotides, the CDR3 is TGTGCCAGCAGCTCCGGGACAGGAGCCTACGAGCAGTACTTC.

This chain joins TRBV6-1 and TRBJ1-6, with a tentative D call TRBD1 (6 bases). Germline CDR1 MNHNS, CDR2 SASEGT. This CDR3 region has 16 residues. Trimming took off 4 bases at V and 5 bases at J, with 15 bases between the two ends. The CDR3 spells CASSGYRDSNNSPLHF. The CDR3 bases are TGTGCCAGCAGTGGCTACAGGGACTCGAATAATTCACCCCTCCACTTT.

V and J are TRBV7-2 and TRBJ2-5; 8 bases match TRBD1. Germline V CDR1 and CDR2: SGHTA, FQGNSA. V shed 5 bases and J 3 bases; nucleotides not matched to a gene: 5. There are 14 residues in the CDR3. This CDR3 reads CASSQAGGKETQYF. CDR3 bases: TGTGCCAGCAGCCAGGCAGGGGGCAAAGAGACCCAGTACTTC.

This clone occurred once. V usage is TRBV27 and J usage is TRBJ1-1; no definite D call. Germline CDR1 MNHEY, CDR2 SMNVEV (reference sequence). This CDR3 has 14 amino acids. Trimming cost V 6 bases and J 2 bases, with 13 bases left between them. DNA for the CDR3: TGTGCCAGCAGCCGTGTCTCCTTTAACACTGAAGCTTTCTTT. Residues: CASSRVSFNTEAFF.

CDR3 DNA sequence: TGTGCCAGTAAGGGGACAGGGGGAGGCTATGGCTACACCTTC. Translating it yields CASKGTGGGYGYTF. The chain combines TRBV19 with TRBJ1-2, with TRBD1 matching 11 bases. With V trimmed by 7 bases and J by 4 bases, 5 bases remained unmatched. Germline CDR1 reads LNHDA; CDR2 reads SQIVND (reference sequence). The CDR3 is made up of 14 amino acids.

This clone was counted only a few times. The CDR3 sequence is CASSQEAGLRGYTF. The CDR3 nucleotides are TGCGCCAGCAGCCAAGAGGCGGGACTCAGGGGCTACACCTTC. The chain couples TRBV4-1 to TRBJ1-2, with D possibly TRBD1 on 5 matching bases. Germline V lookup: CDR1 MGHRA, CDR2 YSYEKL. The V gene lost 0 bases and the J gene lost 8 bases, with 13 bases spanning the gap. This CDR3 is built from 14 residues.

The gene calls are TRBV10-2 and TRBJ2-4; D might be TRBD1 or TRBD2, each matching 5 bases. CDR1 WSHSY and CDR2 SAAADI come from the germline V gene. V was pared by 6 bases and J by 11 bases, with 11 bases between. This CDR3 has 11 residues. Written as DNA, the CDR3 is TGCGCCAGCAGCGAGGGGAGTCTTCAGTACTTC. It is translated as CASSEGSLQYF.

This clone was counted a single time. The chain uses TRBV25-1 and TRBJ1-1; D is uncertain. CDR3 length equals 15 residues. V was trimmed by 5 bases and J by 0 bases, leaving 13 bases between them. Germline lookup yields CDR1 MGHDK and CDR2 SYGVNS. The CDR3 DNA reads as TGTGCCAGCAGTCCCCACGGAGTCATGAACACTGAAGCTTTCTTT. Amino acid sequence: CASSPHGVMNTEAFF.

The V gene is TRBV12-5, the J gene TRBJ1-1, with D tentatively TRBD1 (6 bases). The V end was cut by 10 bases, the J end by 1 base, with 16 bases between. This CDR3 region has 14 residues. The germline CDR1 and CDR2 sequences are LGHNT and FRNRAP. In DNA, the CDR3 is TGTGCTACTTCCCTAGGACAGAGGAACACTGAAGCTTTCTTT. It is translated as CATSLGQRNTEAFF.

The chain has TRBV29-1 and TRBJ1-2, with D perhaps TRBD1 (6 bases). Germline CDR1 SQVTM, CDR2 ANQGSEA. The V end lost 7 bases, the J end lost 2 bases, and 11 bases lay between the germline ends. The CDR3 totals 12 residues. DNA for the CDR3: TGCAGCGGGGGGGGCAGCAACTATGGCTACACCTTC. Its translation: CSGGGSNYGYTF.

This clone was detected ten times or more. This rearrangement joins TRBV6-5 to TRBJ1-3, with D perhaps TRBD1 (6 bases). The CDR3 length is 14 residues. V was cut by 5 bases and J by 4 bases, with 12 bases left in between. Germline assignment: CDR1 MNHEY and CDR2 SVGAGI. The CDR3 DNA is TGTGCCAGCAGTGCAGGGGTCAGCGGAAACACCATATATTTT. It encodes CASSAGVSGNTIYF.

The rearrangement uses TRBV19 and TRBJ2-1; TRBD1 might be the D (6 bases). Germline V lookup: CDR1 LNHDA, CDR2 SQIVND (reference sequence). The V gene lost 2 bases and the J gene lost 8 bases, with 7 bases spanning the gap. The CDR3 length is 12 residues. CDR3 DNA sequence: TGTGCCAGTAGTATACAGGGGTATGAGCAGTTCTTC. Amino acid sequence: CASSIQGYEQFF.

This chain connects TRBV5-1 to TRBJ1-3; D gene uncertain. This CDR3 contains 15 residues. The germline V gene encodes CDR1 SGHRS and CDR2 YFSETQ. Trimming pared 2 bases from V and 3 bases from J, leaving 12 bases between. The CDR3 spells CASSFPDDIGNTIYF. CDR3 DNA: TGCGCCAGCAGCTTCCCGGACGACATTGGAAACACCATATATTTT.

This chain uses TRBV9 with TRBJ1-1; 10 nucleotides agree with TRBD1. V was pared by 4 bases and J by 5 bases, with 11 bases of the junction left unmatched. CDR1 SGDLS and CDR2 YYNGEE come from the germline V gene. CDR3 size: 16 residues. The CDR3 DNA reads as TGTGCCAGCAGCCAGTGGACAGGGGGTGTTTGGACTGAAGCTTTCTTT. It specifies CASSQWTGGVWTEAFF.

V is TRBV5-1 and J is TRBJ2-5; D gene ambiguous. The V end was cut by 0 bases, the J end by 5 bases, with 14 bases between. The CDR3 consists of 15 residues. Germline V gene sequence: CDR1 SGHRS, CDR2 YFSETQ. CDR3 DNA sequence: TGCGCCAGCAGCTTGGCGAGCCGGAGTTGGGAGACCCAGTACTTC. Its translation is CASSLASRSWETQYF.

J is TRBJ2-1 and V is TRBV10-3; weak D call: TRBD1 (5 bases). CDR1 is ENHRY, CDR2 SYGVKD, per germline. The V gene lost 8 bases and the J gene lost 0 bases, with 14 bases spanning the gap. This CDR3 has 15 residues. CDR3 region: CAIGTVDSSYNEQFF. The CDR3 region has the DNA TGTGCCATCGGAACGGTAGACAGCTCCTACAATGAGCAGTTCTTC.